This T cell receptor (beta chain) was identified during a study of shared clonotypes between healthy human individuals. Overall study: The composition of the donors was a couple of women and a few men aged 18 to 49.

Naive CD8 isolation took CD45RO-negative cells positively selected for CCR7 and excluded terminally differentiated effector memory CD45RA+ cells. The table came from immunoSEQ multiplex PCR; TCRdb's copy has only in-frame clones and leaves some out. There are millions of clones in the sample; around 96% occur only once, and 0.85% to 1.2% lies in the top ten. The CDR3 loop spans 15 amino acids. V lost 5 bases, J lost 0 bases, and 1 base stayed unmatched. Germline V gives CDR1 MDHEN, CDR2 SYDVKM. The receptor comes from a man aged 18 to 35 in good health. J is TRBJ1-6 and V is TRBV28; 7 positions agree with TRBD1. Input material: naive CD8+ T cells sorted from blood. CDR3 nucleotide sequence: TGTGCCAGCAGTGGGGACAGCTCCTATAATTCACCCCTCCACTTT. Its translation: CASSGDSSYNSPLHF.